What follows is one T cell receptor (beta chain) and its context. Its antigen is unidentified. Unique molecular identifier tags were affixed to discrete cDNA molecules. Each CDR3 protein is one row after TCRdb ran MiXCR on the 5' RACE reads. The sample carries more than 55,000 distinct CDR3 sequences, over 10% recorded once. The data are from a study of early T cells in non-severe SARS-CoV-2 infection. Whole-study context: Investigators sequenced bulk RNA drawn from unsorted whole blood, and chains remained unpaired.

Study findings and constraints: The VDJdb matching leaned toward anti-spike CD8 responses and overlooked private and CD4 specificities.

V lost 1 base to trimming and J lost 6 bases, with 19 bases between them. Per germline, CDR1 SEHNR and CDR2 FQNEAQ (reference sequence). This CDR3 spans 16 amino acids. The sample consisted of whole blood, taken at baseline. The chain combines TRBV7-9 with TRBJ2-7; D is possibly TRBD2 (5 bases). This TCR derives from an adult who was a healthcare worker with PCR-confirmed SARS-CoV-2 infection or an uninfected control (not recorded which). The CDR3 reads CASSLGLRGRHSEQYF. In DNA, the CDR3 is TGTGCCAGCAGCTTAGGCCTACGCGGGCGTCACTCCGAGCAGTACTTC.